Ten or more counts support the clone carrying this TCR beta chain. Unique molecular identifiers tagged the TCRbeta library. TCRdb recomputed calls from the PCR reads with MiXCR, one row per CDR3 protein. Of 200,000 to 250,000 distinct CDR3 sequences listed, around 9.6% are singletons. This record comes from a study of T-cell reconstitution after alpha-beta-depleted transplantation in children. CDR3 length: 16 residues. With 2 bases removed from V and 5 bases from J, the gap between germline ends came to 18 bases. CDR1 is SGHTA, CDR2 FQGNSA, per germline. The clonotype comes from a human donor who donated a stem cell graft to a child with acute lymphoblastic leukemia. The chain is built from TRBV7-2 and TRBJ1-2, with D maybe TRBD1 (6 bases). This sample comprised PBMCs from the stem cell graft donor, obtained from the stem cell graft. CDR3 residues: CASSLNWGRGPYGYTF. In DNA, the CDR3 is TGTGCCAGCAGCTTAAATTGGGGCAGGGGTCCTTATGGCTACACCTTC. The full variable domain, completed using reference TRBV7-2 and TRBJ1-2, is GAGVSQSPSNKVTEKGKDVELRCDPISGHTALYWYRQSLGQGLEFLIYFQGNSAPDKSGLPSDRFSAERTGGSVSTLTIQRTQQEDSAVYLCASSLNWGRGPYGYTFGSGTRLTVV.